This T cell receptor beta chain was sequenced in a study of identifying expanded T cells in peripheral blood. On this clone: Its antigen is not identified.

The repertoire was sequenced with immunoSEQ multiplex PCR; TCRdb's copy has only in-frame clones and lacks some. The table lists 50,000 to 65,000 clones, around 86% of them singletons, with approximately 19% in the top ten. Study findings and constraints: Technical replicates showed around 1.2 changed clones; about 2 weeks around 15; four weeks 19. Clone count variance between roughly 2-week samples rose with total template count.

Germline CDR1 and CDR2: SNHLY and FYNNEI. The CDR3 is made up of 14 amino acids. Losses at the gene ends were 2 bases for V and 2 bases for J; bases not matched to a gene: 2. This sequence originates from a person aged 18 to 75 in good health. Sequenced input: blood. This chain uses TRBV2 with TRBJ2-5; TRBD2 aligns across 7 bases. As DNA, the CDR3 is TGTGCCAGCAGTGAACTAGCGGTGCAAGAGACCCAGTACTTC. This gives the protein CASSELAVQETQYF.